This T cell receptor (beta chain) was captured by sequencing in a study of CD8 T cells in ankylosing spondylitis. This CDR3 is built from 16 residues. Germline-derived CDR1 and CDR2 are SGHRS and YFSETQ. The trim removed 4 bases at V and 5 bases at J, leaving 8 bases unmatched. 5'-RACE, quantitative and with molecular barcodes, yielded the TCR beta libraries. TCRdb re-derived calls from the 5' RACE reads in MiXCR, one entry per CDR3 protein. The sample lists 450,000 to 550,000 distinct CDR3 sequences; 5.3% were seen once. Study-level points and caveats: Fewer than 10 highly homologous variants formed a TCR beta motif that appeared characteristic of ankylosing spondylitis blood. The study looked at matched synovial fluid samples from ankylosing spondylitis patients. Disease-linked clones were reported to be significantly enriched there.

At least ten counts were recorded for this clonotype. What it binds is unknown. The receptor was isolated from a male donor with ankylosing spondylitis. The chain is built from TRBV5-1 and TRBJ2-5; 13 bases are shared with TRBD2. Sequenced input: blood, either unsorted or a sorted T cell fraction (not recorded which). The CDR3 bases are TGCGCCAGCAGCATGGGACTAGCGGGATCAGGGGAGACCCAGTACTTC. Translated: CASSMGLAGSGETQYF.